This T cell receptor beta chain was sequenced during a study of cytomegalovirus exposure and HLA in healthy donors. A word on this clone: Its target is unknown.

The assay was immunoSEQ multiplex PCR, and TCRdb's table has in-frame clones only and misses some. The top ten hold roughly 3% of the sample, which has around 220,000 clones, 88% seen once. Study-level points and caveats: A later analysis found first-cohort TCR clusters tended to co-occur in the 130 or so validation repertoires. In vitro testing confirmed a few CMV-associated chains as specific for CMV antigens. The study labeled more than 150 TCR beta chains cytomegalovirus-associated.

The sequencing input was PBMCs. The clonotype originates from a woman aged 18-29 years in good health and CMV-seronegative.

The CDR3 DNA is TGTGCCAGCAGCTCGCTGGAGACTAGCGGGAGTTCGGCCAAAAACATTCAGTACTTC. Translation: CASSSLETSGSSAKNIQYF. The chain carries TRBV11-2 and TRBJ2-4; the match to TRBD2 covers 12 bases. The CDR3 extends over 19 amino acids. The trim removed 4 bases at V and 1 base at J, leaving 11 bases unmatched. CDR1 is SGHAT and CDR2 is FQNNGV in the germline V gene.